This TCR beta chain was observed in a study of technical replicates of blood from a few donors. Only in-frame clones appear in the TCRdb table, and some are missing; sequencing was by immunoSEQ multiplex PCR. This sample has some 99,000 clones, with about 95% found just once. The CDR3 length is 13 residues. The V and J ends lost 2 bases and 5 bases, in that order; junction bases with no gene match: 1. CDR1 and CDR2 from the germline V gene are KGHSH and LQKENI. The sequencing sample was made of T cells isolated from PBMCs. V is TRBV18 and J is TRBJ2-7, with 9 bases aligning to TRBD1. This receptor was obtained from a human donor in good health. This CDR3 reads CASSPGQGNEQYF. For the CDR3, the DNA is TGTGCCAGCTCACCAGGACAGGGGAACGAGCAGTACTTC.